Listed below are T cell receptor beta chains from one sample, sequenced in a study of blood T cell repertoires in COVID-19. Clones were read by immunoSEQ multiplex PCR, and TCRdb kept only the in-frame ones, dropping some. The data show 300,000 to 500,000 clones, with 70% to 90% seen just once and 2% to 2.5% held by the top ten. The specimen sequenced was PBMCs or T cells enriched from blood (not recorded which). The receptors were gathered from a woman between 40 and 50 years old with acute COVID-19. Both conserved end residues are part of each CDR3. Fields, in order: V gene, J gene, clone size, D gene, CDR3 DNA, CDR3 protein. A D gene is named only where the DNA matches it firmly. Clone size is not always given. Where it is, it says once, few, many or a class for expanded clones.

TRBV19	TRBJ2-3	NA	TRBD2	TGTGCCAGTAGCAATATAGGGCTAGCGGGGGCTACTAGCACAGATACGCAGTATTTT	CASSNIGLAGATSTDTQYF
TRBV2	TRBJ2-7	NA	TRBD2	TGTGCCAGCAGTTTAGCGGGGGGCCGTTCCTACGAGCAGTACTTC	CASSLAGGRSYEQYF
TRBV10-2	TRBJ1-4	NA	NA	TGCGCCAGCAGTGAGACCGGAGGCAAGGAAAAACTGTTTTTT	CASSETGGKEKLFF
TRBV7-7	TRBJ2-2	few	NA	TGTGCCAGCAGCCCCGAAACCGCCAGGGGCACCGGGGAGCTGTTTTTT	CASSPETARGTGELFF
TRBV3-1/TRBV3-2	TRBJ2-5	NA	TRBD2	TGTGCCAGCAGCCAAAGGACTAGCCCCGGGATAGAGACCCAGTACTTC	CASSQRTSPGIETQYF
TRBV11-2	TRBJ1-3	NA	NA	TGTGCCAGCAGCGCTTGGGGCAGAAACACCATATATTTT	CASSAWGRNTIYF
TRBV19	TRBJ2-7	NA	NA	TGTGCCAGTAGTCTCGGTCCCGGAGGGGCGAGGTACGAGCAGTACTTC	CASSLGPGGARYEQYF
TRBV19	TRBJ1-2	NA	NA	TGTGCCAGTCATCAAGCGGGAGGCCCTAAGGCTAGGTATTACACCTTC	CASHQAGGPKARYYTF
TRBV30	TRBJ1-1	NA	NA	TGTGCCTGGAATTTAATGAACACTGAAGCTTTCTTT	CAWNLMNTEAFF
TRBV10-3	TRBJ2-3	NA	NA	TGTGCCATCAGTCAACCCGGAGATACGCAGTATTTT	CAISQPGDTQYF
TRBV5-4	TRBJ2-5	NA	TRBD1	TGTGCCAGCAGCCTAGGGACAGGTGAAGAGACCCAGTACTTC	CASSLGTGEETQYF
TRBV5-1	TRBJ2-2	NA	NA	TGCGCCAGCAGCTTGTCACTAGCTTACACCGGGGAGCTGTTTTTT	CASSLSLAYTGELFF
TRBV3-1/TRBV3-2	TRBJ2-7	NA	NA	TGTGCCAGCAGCCAAGTAACCGGATCAGGACAGACCTTCTACGAGCAGTACTTC	CASSQVTGSGQTFYEQYF
TRBV5-1	TRBJ1-2	NA	NA	TGCGCCAGCAGCTTGGAGTTTCGGGGGGACTATGGCTACACCTTC	CASSLEFRGDYGYTF
TRBV10-3	TRBJ1-1	NA	TRBD1	TGTGCCATCAGTCGGGACAGAGAAAACACTGAAGCTTTCTTT	CAISRDRENTEAFF
TRBV19	TRBJ2-3	NA	TRBD1	TGTGCCACCAGCAGGGGGGATACGCAGTATTTT	CATSRGDTQYF
TRBV7-7	TRBJ2-3	once	TRBD1	TGTGCCAGCAGCTTATCGGGACAGGGTGTAGATACGCAGTATTTT	CASSLSGQGVDTQYF
TRBV4-1	TRBJ2-7	NA	TRBD1	TGCGCCAGCAGCACCCAGCCTGGGACAGGGGCCTACGAGCAGTACTTC	CASSTQPGTGAYEQYF
TRBV7-9	TRBJ1-2	once	NA	TGTGCCAGCAGCTGGGGGAGGGGAGACTATGGCTACACCTTC	CASSWGRGDYGYTF
TRBV4-1	TRBJ2-7	NA	NA	TGCGCCAGCAGCCAAGGATGGAGCTCCTACGAGCAGTACTTC	CASSQGWSSYEQYF
TRBV5-1	TRBJ2-2	NA	TRBD1	TGCGCCAGCAGCGAAGGACAGGGGGCGAACACCGGGGAGCTGTTTTTT	CASSEGQGANTGELFF
TRBV7-2	TRBJ1-2	NA	NA	TGTGCCAGCAACCCGACAGGTTCTAACTATGGCTACACCTTC	CASNPTGSNYGYTF
TRBV5-3	TRBJ2-3	once	TRBD2	TGTGCCAGAAGCGGGAAAACTAGCGCCCGCACAGATACGCAGTATTTT	CARSGKTSARTDTQYF
TRBV5-1	TRBJ1-1	NA	NA	TGCGCCAGCAGCTTGGCCGGGCAGGGTCGCGGTGAAGCTTTCTTT	CASSLAGQGRGEAFF
TRBV5-1	TRBJ2-1	NA	TRBD1	TGCGCCAGCAGGCCCGGGACAGAGTCCTACAATGAGCAGTTCTTC	CASRPGTESYNEQFF
TRBV5-1	TRBJ1-4	NA	NA	TGCGCCAGCAGCCGAGGGATTACGACCGGGACTAATGAAAAACTGTTTTTT	CASSRGITTGTNEKLFF
TRBV2	TRBJ2-1	once	NA	TGTGCCAGCAGTGAAGCGGGCGGGCGGGAGCAGTTCTTC	CASSEAGGREQFF
TRBV14	TRBJ2-1	NA	NA	TGTGCCAGCAGCCAAGATACGGCAGGGAGGTCCCTCAACAATGAGCAGTTCTTC	CASSQDTAGRSLNNEQFF
TRBV5-1	TRBJ2-7	NA	TRBD1	TGCGCCAGCAGCCCCGGACAGGGGAGCTACGAGCAGTACTTC	CASSPGQGSYEQYF
TRBV19	TRBJ1-1	NA	NA	TGTGCCAGTAGTGACCGGGGGGGGACTGAAGCTTTCTTT	CASSDRGGTEAFF
TRBV7-9	TRBJ2-2	NA	NA	TGTGCCAGCAGCTTAGAAATTGAGGTCGCCACCGGGGAGCTGTTTTTT	CASSLEIEVATGELFF
TRBV29-1	TRBJ1-5	few	NA	TGCAGCGTTGGGACCAGGGTCAATCAGCCCCAGCATTTT	CSVGTRVNQPQHF
TRBV11-3	TRBJ2-1	NA	TRBD2	TGTGCCAGCAGCTTAGGTACTAGCGGGGAATACAATGAGCAGTTCTTC	CASSLGTSGEYNEQFF
TRBV11-2	TRBJ1-1	NA	NA	TGTGCCAGCAGCCCCTGGGAGGGGCCTATGAACACTGAAGCTTTCTTT	CASSPWEGPMNTEAFF
TRBV5-1	TRBJ2-7	NA	TRBD1	TGCGCCAGCAGCCTAGGGGACAGGACCTCCTACGAGCAGTACTTC	CASSLGDRTSYEQYF
TRBV11-2	TRBJ2-1	NA	NA	TGTGCCAGCAGCTTATCCCGGACTACCCGATCCTACAATGAGCAGTTCTTC	CASSLSRTTRSYNEQFF
TRBV5-6	TRBJ2-5	NA	TRBD1	TGTGCCAGCAGCCCTACAGGGGGTACAGAGACCCAGTACTTC	CASSPTGGTETQYF
TRBV19	TRBJ2-7	NA	NA	TGTGCCAGTAGTATTGGTCAGTACCTCTCCTACGAGCAGTACTTC	CASSIGQYLSYEQYF
TRBV9	TRBJ1-4	few	TRBD1	TGTGCCAGCAGCGGGAACTACGGGACAGTGGATGAAAAACTGTTTTTT	CASSGNYGTVDEKLFF
TRBV19	TRBJ1-1	NA	TRBD1	TGTGCCAGTACCCCTCTTGACAGGGCCCAGAACACTGAAGCTTTCTTT	CASTPLDRAQNTEAFF
TRBV30	TRBJ1-2	NA	TRBD1	TGTGCCGTACTTCAGGGGGCAACTAACTATGGCTACACCTTC	CAVLQGATNYGYTF
TRBV7-8	TRBJ2-4	NA	TRBD1	TGTGCCAGCAGCCAGGGACAGCAAAACATTCAGTACTTC	CASSQGQQNIQYF
TRBV10-3	TRBJ1-2	NA	NA	TGTGCCATCAGGGCGGCCGGGGGAAGAACTAACTATGGCTACACCTTC	CAIRAAGGRTNYGYTF
TRBV7-8	TRBJ1-2	NA	NA	TGTGCCAGCAGCAAAGACTGGGTAGATGGCTACACCTTC	CASSKDWVDGYTF
TRBV9	TRBJ2-5	NA	TRBD2	TGTGCCAGCAGCTCACCCTTTTTCGGGGGGGAGGAAGAGACCCAGTACTTC	CASSSPFFGGEEETQYF
TRBV2	TRBJ1-5	NA	NA	TGTGCCGGGAAGCAGACAGTCAATCAGCCCCAGCATTTT	CAGKQTVNQPQHF
TRBV6-5	TRBJ2-3	NA	NA	TGTGCCAGCAGTTACCAATTGAGCACAGATACGCAGTATTTT	CASSYQLSTDTQYF
TRBV7-8	TRBJ1-3	NA	TRBD1	TGTGCCAGCAGCTTAGGGGACAGATCAGGAAACACCATATATTTT	CASSLGDRSGNTIYF
TRBV5-4	TRBJ1-2	NA	NA	TGTGCCAGCAGCTTGGTCGGGAACAATGGCTACACCTTC	CASSLVGNNGYTF
TRBV7-9	TRBJ2-7	NA	TRBD2	TGTGCCAGCAGCTCCCTGTCGGGGGGGAACTACGAGCAGTACTTC	CASSSLSGGNYEQYF
TRBV11-2	TRBJ2-1	NA	NA	TGTGCCAGCAGCTTAGGAGCAGGGGACAATGAGCAGTTCTTC	CASSLGAGDNEQFF
TRBV2	TRBJ2-2	NA	TRBD1	TGTGCCAGCAGTGTGGCAGGGGGCGCCGGGGAGCTGTTTTTT	CASSVAGGAGELFF
TRBV6-5	TRBJ2-5	NA	TRBD1	TGTGCCAGCAGCTGGGGACAGGTGCTAGTAGGGACCCAGTACTTC	CASSWGQVLVGTQYF
TRBV11-2	TRBJ1-1	NA	NA	TGTGCCAGCAGTAGCGACGGTCTGAACACTGAAGCTTTCTTT	CASSSDGLNTEAFF